This T cell receptor (beta chain) was captured in a study of T cells expressing NK-cell markers. Study findings and constraints: Top CD8+ clonotypes included the dominant CD3+CD56+NKG2C+ clonotypes in several donors.

Germline V gives CDR1 MNHEY, CDR2 SVGAGI. This CDR3 has 11 amino acids. TCRdb re-called the 5' RACE reads and catalogs CDR3 proteins one per entry, DNA excluded. The sample's table shows some 500,000 distinct CDR3 sequences. As concerns this clonotype: Its antigen is unknown.

The specimen sequenced was blood T cells: a sorted CD56 or NKG2C T cell subset, CD4+ or CD8+ T cells, or bulk PBMC T cells (not recorded which). The TCR comes from a woman between 50 and 59 years old in good health. The chain employs TRBV6-5 and TRBJ2-2. The CDR3 reads CASRFTGELFF.